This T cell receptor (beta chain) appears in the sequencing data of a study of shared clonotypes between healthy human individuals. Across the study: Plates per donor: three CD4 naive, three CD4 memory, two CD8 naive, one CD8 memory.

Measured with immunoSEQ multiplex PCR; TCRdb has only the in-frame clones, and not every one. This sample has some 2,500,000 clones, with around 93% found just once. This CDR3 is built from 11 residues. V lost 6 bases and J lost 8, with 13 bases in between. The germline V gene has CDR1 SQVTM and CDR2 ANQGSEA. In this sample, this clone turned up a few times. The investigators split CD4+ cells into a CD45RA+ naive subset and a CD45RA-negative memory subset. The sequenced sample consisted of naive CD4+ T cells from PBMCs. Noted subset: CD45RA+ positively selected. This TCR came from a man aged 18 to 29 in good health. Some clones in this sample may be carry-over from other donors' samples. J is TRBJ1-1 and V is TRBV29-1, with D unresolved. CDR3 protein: CSVSRLNEAFF. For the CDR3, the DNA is TGCAGCGTGTCAAGGTTAAACGAAGCTTTCTTT.